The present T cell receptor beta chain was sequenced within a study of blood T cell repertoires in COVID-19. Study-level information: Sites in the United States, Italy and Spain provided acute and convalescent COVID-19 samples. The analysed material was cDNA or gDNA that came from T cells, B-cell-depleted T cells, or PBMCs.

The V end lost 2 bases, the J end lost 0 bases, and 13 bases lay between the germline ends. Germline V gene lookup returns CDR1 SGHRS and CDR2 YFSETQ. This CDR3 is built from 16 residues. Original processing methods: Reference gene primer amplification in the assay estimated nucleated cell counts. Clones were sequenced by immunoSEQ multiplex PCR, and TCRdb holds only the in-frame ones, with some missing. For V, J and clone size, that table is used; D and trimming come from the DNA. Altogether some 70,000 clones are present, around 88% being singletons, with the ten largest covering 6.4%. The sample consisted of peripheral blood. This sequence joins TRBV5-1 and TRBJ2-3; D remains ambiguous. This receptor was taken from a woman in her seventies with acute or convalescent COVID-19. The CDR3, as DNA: TGCGCCAGCAGCTTAGACTCCTCGTCTAGCACAGATACGCAGTATTTT. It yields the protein CASSLDSSSSTDTQYF.